This TCR beta chain is from a study of vaccination and CD4 T cells after COVID-19. Study details: A CEFX pool, an HIV-1 Nef pool, or else no peptide went into the control cultures.

Treatment described: approximately 11-day PBMC culture with coronavirus spike peptide pools or control peptides (ViraFEST assay). The CDR3 covers 12 residues. Trimming shortened V by 2 bases and J by 5 bases, and 4 bases separated the two germline ends. Per germline, CDR1 MNHEY and CDR2 SVGEGT. Cultured CD4+ T-cell DNA underwent Oncomine TCR Beta short-read sequencing. TCRdb passed the PCR reads through MiXCR, listing each CDR3 protein once. The table includes around 15,000 distinct CDR3 sequences, roughly 50% detected once. Notes on this clonotype: Its antigen remains unknown.

Source: cultured CD4+ T cells from blood, taken after SARS-CoV-2 vaccination. The source is a human donor with COVID-19. The chain has TRBV6-2 or TRBV6-3 and TRBJ1-5, with D uncertain. The CDR3 DNA reads TGTGCCAGCAGTTACGCAGATCAGCCCCAGCATTTT. This translates into CASSYADQPQHF.